A single sample is the source of the 25 T cell receptor beta chains below, sequenced in a study of blood T cell repertoires in COVID-19. The method was immunoSEQ multiplex PCR; TCRdb's version includes in-frame clones alone and lacks a portion of them. The sample has 230,000 or so clones, around 82% seen once. Source material: peripheral blood. The receptors were sampled from a man aged 40-49 years with active or convalescent COVID-19.

The chain has TRBV30 and TRBJ2-3, with 10 nucleotides matching TRBD1. Germline CDR1 and CDR2: GTSNPN and SVGIG (reference sequence). This CDR3 has 14 amino acids. Germline trimming cut 4 bases from V and 11 bases from J; bases unmatched to any gene: 12. CDR3 nucleotides: TGTGCCTGGAACCGACAGGGGGCCCAAACCCAGCAGTATTTT. Its protein is CAWNRQGAQTQQYF.

The J gene is TRBJ1-1, the V gene TRBV21-1; the D segment call TRBD1 is taken from the table without a DNA check. TRBV21-1 is deemed a pseudogene. This CDR3 has 13 amino acids. CDR3 sequence (DNA): TGTGCCAGCAGCTCCGGACAGGGGTGGGGAGCTTTCTTT. Encoded protein: CASSSGQGWGAFF.

The chain combines TRBV13 with TRBJ2-1, with D possibly being TRBD2 (5 bases). Trimming took 0 bases from V and 2 from J, leaving 8 bases between them. Looked up from germline, CDR1 is PRHDT and CDR2 is FYEKMQ (reference sequence). This CDR3 comprises 15 residues. The CDR3 region is CASSLGAGAYNEQFF. CDR3 nucleotide sequence: TGTGCCAGCAGCTTAGGGGCCGGGGCCTACAATGAGCAGTTCTTC.

Only a few counts were recorded for this clone. This sample also contains other DNA sequences that code for the same CDR3. The chain employs TRBV6-2 or TRBV6-3 and TRBJ2-7, with D unresolved. CDR3 size: 12 residues. Between the trimmed V and J ends, which lost 4 bases and 4 bases, there was a span of 8 bases. Germline lookup yields CDR1 MNHEY and CDR2 SVGEGT. The CDR3 coding sequence is TGTGCCAGCAGTTCCCTACTATACGAGCAGTACTTC. This encodes CASSSLLYEQYF.

The chain has TRBV19 and TRBJ2-7, with 9 nucleotides matching TRBD1. V trimming: 9 bases; J trimming: 1 base; junction bases outside the gene matches: 7. The CDR3 spans 14 residues. Germline assignment: CDR1 LNHDA and CDR2 SQIVND (reference sequence). The DNA for the CDR3 is TGTGCCAGCCGGACGGACAGGGGTTCCTACGAGCAGTACTTC. Amino acids: CASRTDRGSYEQYF.

The chain is built from TRBV19 and TRBJ2-1; 7 bases are a match to TRBD1. The trim removed 6 bases at V and 15 bases at J, leaving 17 bases unmatched. CDR1 and CDR2 from the germline V gene are LNHDA and SQIVND (reference sequence). There are 14 residues in the CDR3. The DNA for the CDR3 is TGTGCCAGTAGGTCCGGGACAGTATTAGGGTTTTGGTTCTTC. It specifies CASRSGTVLGFWFF.

This clone was observed a single time. The J gene is TRBJ2-7, the V gene TRBV7-2; D is unresolved. With 1 base removed from V and 2 bases from J, the gap between germline ends came to 9 bases. CDR3 length: 14 residues. From germline, CDR1 is SGHTA and CDR2 FQGNSA. CDR3 sequence (DNA): TGTGCCAGCAGCTTAGGAGGCGAGGCCTACGAGCAGTACTTC. Encoded protein: CASSLGGEAYEQYF.

The chain combines TRBV30 with TRBJ1-5, with D hard to call. The V end was cut by 2 bases, the J end by 2 bases, with 7 bases between. The CDR3 covers 13 residues. Germline lookup yields CDR1 GTSNPN and CDR2 SVGIG (reference sequence). CDR3 loop: CAWSTEGNQPQHF. In DNA form, the CDR3 reads TGTGCCTGGAGTACAGAAGGCAATCAGCCCCAGCATTTT.

This chain links TRBV19 with TRBJ1-1, with unresolved D. The CDR3 is 14 amino acids. CDR1 and CDR2 from the germline V gene are LNHDA and SQIVND (reference sequence). V dropped 1 base and J dropped 4 bases, with 10 bases sitting between them. The CDR3 nucleotides are TGTGCCAGTAGTATAGTCGGGGTCCCCACTGAAGCTTTCTTT. This sequence encodes CASSIVGVPTEAFF.

The chain employs TRBV6-5 and TRBJ1-1; D may be TRBD1 (6 bases). Germline-derived CDR1 and CDR2 are MNHEY and SVGAGI. The length of the CDR3 is 14 residues. The V gene lost 5 bases and the J gene lost 6 bases, with 16 bases spanning the gap. CDR3 protein: CASSLTTGRAEAFF. The DNA of the CDR3 is TGTGCCAGCAGTCTAACTACAGGGAGGGCTGAAGCTTTCTTT.

This sequence joins TRBV15 and TRBJ1-6; 7 nucleotides align to TRBD1. V dropped 2 bases and J dropped 9; count of bases not matched to a gene: 7. In germline, CDR1 is LNHNV, CDR2 YYDKDF (reference sequence). CDR3 length: 15 amino acids. For the CDR3, the DNA is TGTGCCACCAGCAGACTCGGGCAGGGGGGTTCACCCCTCCACTTT. Its protein product is CATSRLGQGGSPLHF.

This chain joins TRBV10-2 and TRBJ2-5, with 9 nucleotides matching TRBD1. CDR1 and CDR2 from the germline V gene are WSHSY and SAAADI. V dropped 6 bases and J dropped 5; count of bases not matched to a gene: 7. There are 14 residues in the CDR3. CDR3 DNA sequence: TGCGCCAGCAGGGGACAGGGATTTAGTGAGACCCAGTACTTC. Amino acids: CASRGQGFSETQYF.

This clone was recorded only once. This rearrangement joins TRBV25-1 to TRBJ1-1; 9 bases agree with TRBD1. The V segment lost 5 bases and the J segment 11 bases; nucleotides outside the gene matches: 6. Germline assignment: CDR1 MGHDK and CDR2 SYGVNS. This CDR3 has 12 amino acids. CDR3 sequence (DNA): TGTGCCAGCAGTACAGGGGGCTTCGGGGCTTTCTTT. It yields the protein CASSTGGFGAFF.

V gene TRBV7-9 combines with J gene TRBJ2-3; a weak D match, TRBD2 (5 bases). CDR1 is SEHNR, CDR2 FQNEAQ, per germline (reference sequence). The CDR3 runs to 16 residues. V lost 4 bases and J 0 bases, leaving 14 bases between the germline ends. In DNA form, the CDR3 reads TGTGCCAGCAGCTCTAATCTAGCAGCTAGCACAGATACGCAGTATTTT. It codes for CASSSNLAASTDTQYF.

The rearrangement links TRBV27 to TRBJ2-7, with a tentative D call TRBD1 (6 bases). V lost 6 bases, J lost 5 bases, and 14 bases lay in between. Germline assignment: CDR1 MNHEY and CDR2 SMNVEV (reference sequence). The CDR3 runs to 13 residues. The CDR3 sequence is CASRYFNRDEQYF. CDR3 DNA: TGTGCCAGCAGATACTTCAACAGGGACGAGCAGTACTTC.

The CDR3 reads CASSRSPGQNYEQYF. The CDR3 bases are TGTGCCAGCAGCCGAAGCCCGGGACAGAACTACGAGCAGTACTTC. The rearrangement links TRBV7-3 to TRBJ2-7, with 7 bases aligning to TRBD1. Germline V gene sequence: CDR1 SGHTA, CDR2 FQGTGA. CDR3 length: 15 residues. V shed 5 bases and J 3 bases; nucleotides not matched to a gene: 10.

The chain is built from TRBV27 and TRBJ2-7; D is unclear. The germline V and J ends were trimmed by 4 bases and 0 bases, with 4 bases remaining between them. Germline V gene data show CDR1 as MNHEY and CDR2 as SMNVEV (reference sequence). The CDR3 extends over 12 amino acids. As DNA, the CDR3 is TGTGCCAGCAGTTCCTCCTCCTACGAGCAGTACTTC. Translating it yields CASSSSSYEQYF.

The V call is TRBV7-9, the J call TRBJ2-1, with 8 positions matching TRBD2. This CDR3 is built from 15 residues. V dropped 5 bases and J dropped 6; count of bases not matched to a gene: 9. Germline V gene sequence: CDR1 SEHNR, CDR2 FQNEAQ (reference sequence). The CDR3 coding sequence is TGTGCCAGCAGCGAGCAGCGGGAGTACCCCAATGAGCAGTTCTTC. Its protein is CASSEQREYPNEQFF.

The rearrangement joins TRBV19 to TRBJ1-1, with a possible D match to TRBD1 (5 bases). The CDR3 has 12 residues. Per germline, CDR1 LNHDA and CDR2 SQIVND (reference sequence). V lost 7 bases and J lost 0, with 6 bases in between. CDR3 in DNA: TGTGCCAGTACAGGGCTGAACACTGAAGCTTTCTTT. Residues: CASTGLNTEAFF. The full variable domain, with the rest looked up from reference TRBV19 and TRBJ1-1, is DGGITQSPKYLFRKEGQNVTLSCEQNLNHDAMYWYRQDPGQGLRLIYYSQIVNDFQKGDIAEGYSVSREKKESFPLTVTSAQKNPTAFYLCASTGLNTEAFFGQGTRLTVV.

The rearrangement links TRBV6-5 to TRBJ2-3, with TRBD2 matching 14 bases. CDR1 is MNHEY and CDR2 is SVGAGI in the germline V gene. Trimming removed 7 bases from V and 9 bases from J; junction bases left unmatched: 9. The CDR3 spans 15 residues. Here the CDR3 DNA reads TGTGCCAGCACCTCCGGGACTAGCGGGAGTGACACGCAGTATTTT. Its translation is CASTSGTSGSDTQYF.

This clone has just one count. V usage is TRBV7-5 and J usage is TRBJ2-1; the D call TRBD1 from the table was never checked on the DNA. TRBV7-5 counts as a pseudogene. This CDR3 comprises 18 residues. The CDR3 nucleotides read TGTGCCAGAAGCTTACATCCAGGTAACGGATACTCCTACAATGAGCAGTTCTTC. It translates to CARSLHPGNGYSYNEQFF.

This clone was counted only a few times. The V gene is TRBV30, the J gene TRBJ2-5; possibly TRBD2 for D (5 bases). Germline V gene lookup returns CDR1 GTSNPN and CDR2 SVGIG (reference sequence). The CDR3 extends over 13 amino acids. V lost 0 bases, J lost 5 bases, and 10 bases lay in between. Written as DNA, the CDR3 is TGTGCCTGGAGTGTATACCAGCGGGAGACCCAGTACTTC. Amino acid sequence: CAWSVYQRETQYF.

J is TRBJ2-3 and V is TRBV27, with 11 nucleotides matching TRBD1. CDR1 and CDR2 (germline): MNHEY, SMNVEV (reference sequence). The V segment lost 9 bases and the J segment 0 bases; nucleotides outside the gene matches: 5. The CDR3 loop spans 15 amino acids. CDR3 coding DNA: TGTGCCAGTTCGGACAGGGGGCATAGCACAGATACGCAGTATTTT. Its protein is CASSDRGHSTDTQYF.

The chain couples TRBV30 to TRBJ1-6; 10 positions match TRBD1. V lost 5 bases to trimming and J lost 7 bases; unmatched junction nucleotides: 5. The germline V gene has CDR1 GTSNPN and CDR2 SVGIG (reference sequence). The CDR3 runs to 14 residues. The CDR3 nucleotides read TGTGCCTGGGGGACAGGGGTCCAAAATTCACCCCTCCACTTT. Its translation: CAWGTGVQNSPLHF.

This chain uses TRBV19 with TRBJ2-1; 9 bases agree with TRBD2. This CDR3 contains 16 residues. Germline V gene sequence: CDR1 LNHDA, CDR2 SQIVND (reference sequence). V trimming: 1 base; J trimming: 0 bases; junction bases outside the gene matches: 1. Here the CDR3 DNA reads TGTGCCAGTAGTATAGGGCGGGGGGGCTCCTACAATGAGCAGTTCTTC. It is translated as CASSIGRGGSYNEQFF.